This is a list of T cell receptor beta chains from one sample in a study of metastatic and nonmetastatic thyroid tumors. TCRdb reanalyzed the PCR reads via MiXCR. The sample contains around 4,500 clones, about a third of which appear only once. What was sequenced was adjacent normal tissue. All receptors derive from a male donor with papillary thyroid cancer or a benign thyroid nodule (not recorded which). Some clones in this sample may be carry-over from other donors' samples. CDR3s include the opening cysteine and the closing phenylalanine or tryptophan. A D gene is named only where the DNA matches it firmly. Size is stated for part of the rows, as once, few or many counts, or as a class when the clone is expanded.

>TRBJ1-2|few|TRBV27|NA
TGTGCCAGCAGTTCGGACTCTCGGGTAGGAGGCTACACCTTC
CASSSDSRVGGYTF
>TRBJ1-5|NA|TRBV20-1|NA
TGCAGTGCTAGAGATGGGACGGCAAATCAGCCCCAGCATTTT
CSARDGTANQPQHF
>TRBJ2-1|NA|TRBV2|NA
TGTGCCAGCAGTCAGAGGTATGAGCAGTTCTTC
CASSQRYEQFF
>TRBJ2-5|NA|TRBV11-2|NA
TGTGCCAGCAGCTTCCTCCTAGGAGTCCAAGAGACCCAGTACTTC
CASSFLLGVQETQYF
>TRBJ2-7|few|TRBV19|NA
TGTGCCAGTAAAATGAGGGCCCACGAGCAGTACTTC
CASKMRAHEQYF
>TRBJ2-4|few|TRBV28|NA
TGTGCCAGCAGTTTCAGGGCCAAAAACATTCAGTACTTC
CASSFRAKNIQYF
>TRBJ2-7|once|TRBV3-1|NA
TGTGCCAGCAGCACGGGGGGCCGATTCTACGAGCAGTACTTC
CASSTGGRFYEQYF
>TRBJ2-2|NA|TRBV2|NA
TGTGCCAGCAGTGGACTAGGGGCCTCCACCGGGGAGCTGTTTTTT
CASSGLGASTGELFF
>TRBJ1-6|NA|TRBV20-1|NA
TGCAGTGCTCGGGGAGGGAAAGAGGTTATTTCACACCTACACTTT
CSARGGKEVISHLHF
>TRBJ2-3|many|TRBV14|NA
TGTGCCAGCAGCCGAGGGATTGAACGGGCAGTAAAAGGCACAGATACGCAGTATTTT
CASSRGIERAVKGTDTQYF
>TRBJ1-6|NA|TRBV20-1|NA
TGCAGCTGGGGGGCAGGGGCAATGAATTCACCCCTCCACTTT
CSWGAGAMNSPLHF
>TRBJ2-1|NA|TRBV11-2|TRBD1
TGTGCCAGCAGCTCCGGGACAGGGTCTCACAATGAGCAGTTCTTC
CASSSGTGSHNEQFF
>TRBJ2-3|medium-sized|TRBV6-6|NA
TGTGCCAGCAGTTACTCGAGAGCTAGCACAGATACGCAGTATTTT
CASSYSRASTDTQYF
>TRBJ2-7|NA|TRBV12-3/TRBV12-4|NA
TGTGCCAGCAGCTTAACCGGGGTTGGCGAGCAGTACTTC
CASSLTGVGEQYF
>TRBJ1-1|NA|TRBV18|NA
TGTGCCAGCTCACCACCTGGGTGGACTGAAGCTTTCTTT
CASSPPGWTEAFF
>TRBJ2-7|few|TRBV6-1|NA
TGTGCCAGCAAGCAGATCGGAAGCTCCTACGAGCAGTACTTC
CASKQIGSSYEQYF
>TRBJ1-5|NA|TRBV12-3/TRBV12-4|NA
TGTGCCAGCAGTTTAATTGTTCAGGGGAGCTCGGGCGCTTATAGCAATCAGCCCCAGCATTTT
CASSLIVQGSSGAYSNQPQHF
>TRBJ2-7|NA|TRBV11-2|NA
TGTGCCAGCAGCGAAGTACAAGTCTACGAGCAGTACTTC
CASSEVQVYEQYF
>TRBJ2-7|few|TRBV6-2/TRBV6-3|NA
TGTGCCAGCAGTTACTCGAGGGGCGAGCAGTACTTC
CASSYSRGEQYF
>TRBJ2-7|NA|TRBV28|TRBD1
TGTGCCAGCAGGAGGGACAGGGGATTCTCCTACGAGCAGTACTTC
CASRRDRGFSYEQYF
>TRBJ1-6|NA|TRBV30|NA
TGTGCCTGGACAGAAAACTATAATTCACCCCTCCACTTT
CAWTENYNSPLHF
>TRBJ2-7|once|TRBV7-9|NA
TGTGCCAGCAGCTTAGGGCTAGCCCCTGGCGAGCAGTACTTC
CASSLGLAPGEQYF
>TRBJ1-3|once|TRBV5-1|NA
TGCGCCAGCAGCTTGGTGCCGGGAGCTGGAAACACCATATATTTT
CASSLVPGAGNTIYF
>TRBJ1-2|few|TRBV7-9|NA
TGTGCCAGCAGCACCTCGGGAGCCTCCTATGGCTACACCTTC
CASSTSGASYGYTF
>TRBJ2-7|NA|TRBV20-1|NA
TGCAGTGCTAGAGATCCCAGCGGGCCGTCCTACGAGCAGTACTTC
CSARDPSGPSYEQYF
>TRBJ1-5|few|TRBV13|NA
TGTGCCAGCAGCTTAAGGGGTTTCGGGGATCAGCCCCAGCATTTT
CASSLRGFGDQPQHF
>TRBJ2-2|NA|TRBV12-3/TRBV12-4|TRBD2
TGTGCCAGCAGCCCAATGAAACTAGCGGGAGGATGGCACACCGGGGAGCTGTTTTTT
CASSPMKLAGGWHTGELFF
>TRBJ1-6|few|TRBV30|NA
TGTGCCTGGAGTGACGCGCAGGGCCGGGCACCCCTCCACTTT
CAWSDAQGRAPLHF
>TRBJ2-3|NA|TRBV11-1|TRBD2
TGTGCCAGCAGCTTACGTCCCCGACTAGCGTTTACAGATACGCAGTATTTT
CASSLRPRLAFTDTQYF
>TRBJ2-3|NA|TRBV20-1|NA
TGCAGTGCTAGAAAAGAGGAGGGAGGCACAGATACGCAGTATTTT
CSARKEEGGTDTQYF
>TRBJ2-7|large|TRBV7-3|TRBD1
TGTGCCAGCAGCCGTTCCGGGACAGGGGCCTACGAGCAGTACTTC
CASSRSGTGAYEQYF
>TRBJ1-6|few|TRBV11-2|TRBD1
TGTGCCAGCAGTTGGACAGGGAATTCACCCCTCCACTTT
CASSWTGNSPLHF
>TRBJ2-2|NA|TRBV6-6|NA
TGTGCCAGCAGTTACTCGACTGTAGCCGGGGAGCTGTTTTTT
CASSYSTVAGELFF
>TRBJ2-2|once|TRBV20-1|TRBD2
TGCAGTGCTAGAGATATTGGTAGCGGGAGGGACACCGGGGAGCTGTTTTTT
CSARDIGSGRDTGELFF
>TRBJ2-3|NA|TRBV4-2|NA
TGTGCCAGCATCCTTAGAGCAGGGAGACCCACAGATACGCAGTATTTT
CASILRAGRPTDTQYF
>TRBJ1-1|large|TRBV24-1|TRBD1
TGTGCCACCAGTGAGGGACAGGGAGAGACTGAAGCTTTCTTT
CATSEGQGETEAFF
>TRBJ1-5|large|TRBV12-3/TRBV12-4|NA
TGTGCCAGCAGAGACGGGATGCGAGTCAATCAGCCCCAGCATTTT
CASRDGMRVNQPQHF
>TRBJ2-7|few|TRBV28|TRBD2
TGTGCCAGCAGTTTAGTCAGCGGGAGCTACGAGCAGTACTTC
CASSLVSGSYEQYF
>TRBJ1-1|medium-sized|TRBV15|NA
TGTGCCACCAGCAGAGATGGGGGGAACACTGAAGCTTTCTTT
CATSRDGGNTEAFF
>TRBJ2-7|NA|TRBV6-1|NA
TGTGCCAGCAGTGACCCCAAGGGGGGGGCCGCCTACGAGCAGTACTTC
CASSDPKGGAAYEQYF
>TRBJ1-4|few|TRBV25-1|NA
TGTGCCAGCAGTGAAGGAGGGAGGGGGACAACTAATGAAAAACTGTTTTTT
CASSEGGRGTTNEKLFF
>TRBJ1-5|large|TRBV3-1|NA
TGTGCCAGCAGCCAAGCCGGGTTCCAGCATTTT
CASSQAGFQHF
>TRBJ1-6|NA|TRBV14|NA
TGTGCCAGCAGCCCCCGTGGTAATTCACCCCTCCACTTT
CASSPRGNSPLHF
>TRBJ1-3|large|TRBV6-1|NA
TGTGCCAGCAGTGAACCGGGGAAAGGCTCTGGAAACACCATATATTTT
CASSEPGKGSGNTIYF
>TRBJ2-7|large|TRBV7-9|NA
TGTGCCAGCAGCTTTACTAGAGAATCCTACGAGCAGTACTTC
CASSFTRESYEQYF
>TRBJ2-1|few|TRBV20-1|NA
TGCAGTGCTAGAGATAGCGGGACAGTATACAATGAGCAGTTCTTC
CSARDSGTVYNEQFF
>TRBJ2-3|once|TRBV5-6|NA
TGTGCCAGCAGCTTTAGGGGTGTAAGCACAGATACGCAGTATTTT
CASSFRGVSTDTQYF
>TRBJ2-5|few|TRBV28|TRBD2
TGTGCCAGCAGTTCGTCGGCTAGCGGGAGGGATTCTGGGACCCAGTACTTC
CASSSSASGRDSGTQYF
>TRBJ2-1|NA|TRBV5-1|TRBD2
TGCGCCAGCAGCTCAATAGCGGGATACTACAATGAGCAGTTCTTC
CASSSIAGYYNEQFF
>TRBJ1-3|NA|TRBV20-1|NA
TGCAGTGTTCCAGGGGTCTCTGGAAACACCATATATTTT
CSVPGVSGNTIYF
>TRBJ2-2|NA|TRBV27|NA
TGTGCCAGCAGTGCCCTTCAGGGTACCGGGGAGCTGCTTTTT
CASSALQGTGELLF
>TRBJ2-7|NA|TRBV6-1|NA
TGTGCCAGCAGTGGCTCCCATTCCCGCTACGAGCAGTACTTC
CASSGSHSRYEQYF
>TRBJ1-6|few|TRBV7-9|NA
TGTGCCAGCAGCTTAGCCGGGTCCCTCCACTTT
CASSLAGSLHF
>TRBJ1-4|NA|TRBV30|TRBD1
TGTGCCTGGAGCCGGGACAGGTTTGAAAAACTGTTTTTT
CAWSRDRFEKLFF
>TRBJ2-7|large|TRBV6-1|NA
TGTGCCAGCAGCGCGCAAGCGGGCCCCTACGAGCAGTACTTC
CASSAQAGPYEQYF
>TRBJ2-3|medium-sized|TRBV24-1|NA
TGTGCCACCAGTGGTGGGGGCGCGTTCACAGATACGCAGTATTTT
CATSGGGAFTDTQYF
>TRBJ2-7|NA|TRBV27|TRBD1
TGTGCCAGCAGTCCAGGGGGACCCTCCTACGAGCAGTACTTC
CASSPGGPSYEQYF